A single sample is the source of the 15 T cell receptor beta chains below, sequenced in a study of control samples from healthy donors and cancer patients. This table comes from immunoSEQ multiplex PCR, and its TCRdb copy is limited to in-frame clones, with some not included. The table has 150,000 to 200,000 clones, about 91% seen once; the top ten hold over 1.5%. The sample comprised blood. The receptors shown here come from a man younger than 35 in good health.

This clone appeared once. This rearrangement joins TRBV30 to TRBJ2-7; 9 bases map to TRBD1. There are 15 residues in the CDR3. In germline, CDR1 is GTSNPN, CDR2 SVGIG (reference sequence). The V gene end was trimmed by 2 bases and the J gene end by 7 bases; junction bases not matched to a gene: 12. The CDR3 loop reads CAWSPIDRGLGEQYF. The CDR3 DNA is TGTGCCTGGAGTCCTATTGACAGGGGGTTGGGGGAGCAGTACTTC. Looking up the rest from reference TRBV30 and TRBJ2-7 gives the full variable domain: SQTIHQWPATLVQPVGSPLSLECTVEGTSNPNLYWYRQAAGRGLQLLFYSVGIGQISSEVPQNLSASRPQDRQFILSSKKLLLSDSGFYLCAWSPIDRGLGEQYFGPGTRLTVT.

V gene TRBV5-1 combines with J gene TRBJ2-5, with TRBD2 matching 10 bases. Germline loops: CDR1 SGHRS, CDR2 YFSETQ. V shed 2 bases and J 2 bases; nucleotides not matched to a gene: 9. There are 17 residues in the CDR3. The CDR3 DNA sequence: TGCGCCAGCAGCTTTGGTTCTAGCGGGGGTTCTCAAGAGACCCAGTACTTC. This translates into CASSFGSSGGSQETQYF.

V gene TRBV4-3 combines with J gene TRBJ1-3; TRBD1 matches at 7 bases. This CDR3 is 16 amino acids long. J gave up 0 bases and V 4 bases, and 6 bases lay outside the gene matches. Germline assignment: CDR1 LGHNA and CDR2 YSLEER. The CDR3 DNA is TGCGCCAGCAGCCCGGACAGGACTGACTCTGGAAACACCATATATTTT. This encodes CASSPDRTDSGNTIYF.

CDR3 residues: CATSDVEGGSVEKLFF. CDR3 DNA sequence: TGTGCCACCAGTGATGTCGAGGGAGGGAGCGTTGAAAAACTGTTTTTT. J is TRBJ1-4 and V is TRBV24-1; D ambiguous. CDR3 length: 16 amino acids. Germline CDR1 and CDR2: KGHDR and SFDVKD. Trimming cost V 3 bases and J 7 bases, with 17 bases left between them.

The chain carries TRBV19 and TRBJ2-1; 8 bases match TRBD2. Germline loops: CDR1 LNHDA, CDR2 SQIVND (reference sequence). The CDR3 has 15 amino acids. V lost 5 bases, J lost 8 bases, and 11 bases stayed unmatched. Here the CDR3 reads CASSSGGAGRDEQFF. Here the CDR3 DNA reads TGTGCCAGTAGTTCGGGAGGGGCCGGTAGAGATGAGCAGTTCTTC.

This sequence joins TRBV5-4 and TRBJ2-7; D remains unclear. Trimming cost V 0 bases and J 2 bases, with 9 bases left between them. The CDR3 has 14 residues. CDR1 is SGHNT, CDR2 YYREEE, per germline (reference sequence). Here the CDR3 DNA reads TGTGCCAGCAGCTTGGTGAACCAACCCTACGAGCAGTACTTC. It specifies CASSLVNQPYEQYF.

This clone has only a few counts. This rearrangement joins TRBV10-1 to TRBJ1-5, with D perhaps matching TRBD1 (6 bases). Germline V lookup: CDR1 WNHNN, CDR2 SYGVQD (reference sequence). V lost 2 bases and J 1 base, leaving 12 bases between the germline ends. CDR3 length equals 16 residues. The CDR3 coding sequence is TGCGCCAGCAGTGAGGGGGCAGGGACAAGCAATCAGCCCCAGCATTTT. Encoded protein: CASSEGAGTSNQPQHF.

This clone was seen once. CDR3 coding DNA: TGTGCCAGCAGCCGGGCCGACGGGGGAAGAAACACTGAAGCTTTCTTT. Residues: CASSRADGGRNTEAFF. The chain employs TRBV11-2 and TRBJ1-1; D is perhaps TRBD1 (5 bases). Germline assignment: CDR1 SGHAT and CDR2 FQNNGV. Trimming cost V 5 bases and J 2 bases, with 18 bases left between them. CDR3 length: 16 amino acids. Filled out from reference TRBV11-2 and TRBJ1-1, the complete variable domain reads EAGVAQSPRYKIIEKRQSVAFWCNPISGHATLYWYQQILGQGPKLLIQFQNNGVVDDSQLPKDRFSAERLKGVDSTLKIQPAKLEDSAVYLCASSRADGGRNTEAFFGQGTRLTVV.

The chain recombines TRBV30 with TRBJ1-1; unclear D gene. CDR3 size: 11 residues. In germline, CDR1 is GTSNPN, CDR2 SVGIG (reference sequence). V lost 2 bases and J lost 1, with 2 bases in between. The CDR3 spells CAWSRNTEAFF. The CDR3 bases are TGTGCCTGGAGTAGGAACACTGAAGCTTTCTTT.

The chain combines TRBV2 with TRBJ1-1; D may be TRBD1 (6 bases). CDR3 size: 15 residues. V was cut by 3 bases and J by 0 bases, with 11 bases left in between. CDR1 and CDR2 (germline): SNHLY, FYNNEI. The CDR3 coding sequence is TGTGCCAGCAGTGACAGGGGAGGAATGAACACTGAAGCTTTCTTT. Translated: CASSDRGGMNTEAFF.

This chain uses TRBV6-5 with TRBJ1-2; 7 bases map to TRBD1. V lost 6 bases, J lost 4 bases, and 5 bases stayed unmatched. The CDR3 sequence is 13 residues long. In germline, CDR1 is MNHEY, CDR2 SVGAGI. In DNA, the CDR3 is TGTGCCAGCAGGGGGGGGACAGTCTATGGCTACACCTTC. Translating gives CASRGGTVYGYTF.

The chain's CDR3 is CASSLMVADTQYF. The DNA for the CDR3 is TGTGCCAGCAGCTTGATGGTTGCAGATACGCAGTATTTT. V is TRBV7-3 and J is TRBJ2-3; D remains ambiguous. The CDR3 covers 13 residues. V lost 3 bases, J lost 4 bases, and 8 bases lay in between. Germline V lookup: CDR1 SGHTA, CDR2 FQGTGA.

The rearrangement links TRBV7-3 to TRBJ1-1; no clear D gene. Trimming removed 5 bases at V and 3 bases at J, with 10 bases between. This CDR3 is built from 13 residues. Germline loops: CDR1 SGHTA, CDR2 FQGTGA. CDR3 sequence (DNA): TGTGCCAGCAGCAAACGGGCCGACACTGAAGCTTTCTTT. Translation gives CASSKRADTEAFF.

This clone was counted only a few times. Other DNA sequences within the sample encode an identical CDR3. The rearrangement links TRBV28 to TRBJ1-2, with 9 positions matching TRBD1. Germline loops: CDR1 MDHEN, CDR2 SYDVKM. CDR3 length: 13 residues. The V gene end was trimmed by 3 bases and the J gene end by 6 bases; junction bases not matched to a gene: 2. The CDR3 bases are TGTGCCAGCAGTTTGGGACAGGGCGATGGCTACACCTTC. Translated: CASSLGQGDGYTF.

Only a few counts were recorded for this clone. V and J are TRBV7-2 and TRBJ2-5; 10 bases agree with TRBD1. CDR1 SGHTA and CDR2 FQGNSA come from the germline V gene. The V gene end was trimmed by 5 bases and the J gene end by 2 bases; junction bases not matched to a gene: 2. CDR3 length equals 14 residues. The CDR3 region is CASSADRGQETQYF. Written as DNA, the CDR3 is TGTGCCAGCAGCGCGGACAGGGGGCAAGAGACCCAGTACTTC.